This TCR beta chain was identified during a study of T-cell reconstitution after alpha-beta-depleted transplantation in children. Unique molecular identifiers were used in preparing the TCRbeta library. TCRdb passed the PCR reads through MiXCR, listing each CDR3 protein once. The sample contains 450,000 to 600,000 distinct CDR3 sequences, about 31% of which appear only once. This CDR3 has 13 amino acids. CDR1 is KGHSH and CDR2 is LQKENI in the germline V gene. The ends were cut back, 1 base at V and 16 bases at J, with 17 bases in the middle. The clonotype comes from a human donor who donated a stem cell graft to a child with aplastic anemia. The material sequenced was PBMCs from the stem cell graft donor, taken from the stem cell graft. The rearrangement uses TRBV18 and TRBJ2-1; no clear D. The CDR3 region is CASSPLAQPSYFF. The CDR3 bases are TGTGCCAGCTCACCACTGGCACAGCCCTCTTACTTCTTC.